This T cell receptor beta chain was recovered during a study of blood T cell repertoires in COVID-19. Data came from immunoSEQ multiplex PCR; TCRdb stores just in-frame clones and leaves some out. The sample includes 300,000 to 400,000 clones, 75% to 90% seen only once; the top ten take nearly 6.5%. V lost 4 bases to trimming and J lost 6 bases; unmatched junction nucleotides: 18. From germline, CDR1 is LGHNA and CDR2 YNFKEQ. The CDR3 has 19 residues. The sequence derives from a woman in her forties or fifties with COVID-19, enrolled during active disease. Sequences were obtained from peripheral blood. The J gene is TRBJ2-7, the V gene TRBV4-2, with 13 bases that match TRBD2. CDR3 sequence: CASSPNPLAGGPSAGEQYF. CDR3 DNA sequence: TGTGCCAGCAGCCCAAACCCACTAGCGGGAGGGCCTTCCGCGGGCGAGCAGTACTTC.